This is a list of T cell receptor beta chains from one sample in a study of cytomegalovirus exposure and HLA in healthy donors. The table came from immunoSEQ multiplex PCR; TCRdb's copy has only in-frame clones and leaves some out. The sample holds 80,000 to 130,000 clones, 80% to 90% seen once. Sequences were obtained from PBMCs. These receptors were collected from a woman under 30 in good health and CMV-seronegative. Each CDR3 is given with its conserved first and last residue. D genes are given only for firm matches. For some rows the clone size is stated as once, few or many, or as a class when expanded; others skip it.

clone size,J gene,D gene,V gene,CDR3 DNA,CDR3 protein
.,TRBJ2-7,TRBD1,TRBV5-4,TGTGCCAGCAGCCGAGGGAACTCAGGGGGCGAGCAGTACTTC,CASSRGNSGGEQYF
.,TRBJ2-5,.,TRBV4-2,TGTGCCAGCAGCCCAGGCCTTAGCGCTCAAGAGACCCAGTACTTC,CASSPGLSAQETQYF
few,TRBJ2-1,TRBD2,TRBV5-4,TGTGCCAGCAGCCGGGGACTAGCGGGAGGGACTGAGCAGTTCTTC,CASSRGLAGGTEQFF
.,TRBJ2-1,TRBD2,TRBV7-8,TGTGCCAGCAGCCCCAGCGGGGATTCCTACAATGAGCAGTTCTTC,CASSPSGDSYNEQFF
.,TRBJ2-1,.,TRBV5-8,TGTGCCAGCAGCGCTGGGCAGGCGTACAATGAGCAGTTCTTC,CASSAGQAYNEQFF
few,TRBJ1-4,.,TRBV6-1,TGTGCCAGCAGTGAGCAGGGGCGACGGAATGAAAAACTGTTTTTT,CASSEQGRRNEKLFF
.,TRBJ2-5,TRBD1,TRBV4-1,TGCGCCAGCAGCCAAGAGCCACAGGGGGCAGGGGAGACCCAGTACTTC,CASSQEPQGAGETQYF
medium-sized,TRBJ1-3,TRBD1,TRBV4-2,TGTGCCAGCAGCCCACGGACAGGGGGCTCTGGAAACACCATATATTTT,CASSPRTGGSGNTIYF
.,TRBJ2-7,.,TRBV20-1,TGCAGTGCTAGCAGGCGAAACGAGCAGTACTTC,CSASRRNEQYF
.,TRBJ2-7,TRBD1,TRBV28,TGTGCCAGCAGTTCCCACCGACAGGGGGGCAGGATCGAGCAGTACTTC,CASSSHRQGGRIEQYF
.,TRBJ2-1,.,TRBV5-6,TGTGCCAGCAGCTACGACAGCTCCTACAATGAGCAGTTCTTC,CASSYDSSYNEQFF
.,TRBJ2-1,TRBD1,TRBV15,TGTGCCACCAGCAGAGAAACAGGGGGCAATGAGCAGTTCTTC,CATSRETGGNEQFF
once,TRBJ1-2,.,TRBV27,TGTGCCAGCAGTTTATGGGGGGGGCAGGGGACCTATGGCTACACCTTC,CASSLWGGQGTYGYTF
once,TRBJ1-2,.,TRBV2,TGTGCCAGCAGTGATGGGAGTGGGTATGGCTACACCTTC,CASSDGSGYGYTF
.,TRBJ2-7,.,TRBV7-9,TGTGCCAGCAGCATCACCTACGAGCAGTACTTC,CASSITYEQYF
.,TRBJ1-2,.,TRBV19,TGTGCCAGTAAACCCGGGCAGGAGGGGCGTTATGGCTACACCTTC,CASKPGQEGRYGYTF
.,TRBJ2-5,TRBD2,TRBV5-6,TGTGCCAGCAGCTTAGGGACTAGCGGTGAGGAGACCCAGTACTTC,CASSLGTSGEETQYF
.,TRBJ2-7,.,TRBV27,TGTGCCAGCAGTCTATTCAGCAGATCTACCCGAGGGCAGTACTTC,CASSLFSRSTRGQYF
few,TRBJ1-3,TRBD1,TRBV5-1,TGCGCCAGCAGCTTGGACCAGGGGGCGCCTGGAAACACCATATATTTT,CASSLDQGAPGNTIYF
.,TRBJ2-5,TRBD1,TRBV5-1,TGCGCCAGCAGCTTGGGGACAGGGGCCTCGTTGGAGACCCAGTACTTC,CASSLGTGASLETQYF
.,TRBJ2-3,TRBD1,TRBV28,TGTGCCAGCAGTTTGACAGGGGGCGCTGGTACAGATACGCAGTATTTT,CASSLTGGAGTDTQYF
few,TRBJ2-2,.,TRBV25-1,TGTGCATCAGGAAACACCGGGGAGCTGTTTTTT,CASGNTGELFF
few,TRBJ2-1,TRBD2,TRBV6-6,TGTGCCAGTTGTGGCGGGAGCGCCTACAATGAGCAGTTCTTC,CASCGGSAYNEQFF
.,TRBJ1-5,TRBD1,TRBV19,TGTGCCAGTAGTCCGGACAGGGGCTCAGGCAATCAGCCCCAGCATTTT,CASSPDRGSGNQPQHF
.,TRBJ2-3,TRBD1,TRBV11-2,TGTGCCAGCAGCCCCACAGGGGTCCCTCGGGATACGCAGTATTTT,CASSPTGVPRDTQYF
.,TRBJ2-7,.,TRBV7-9,TGTTCCAGCAGCTTAGGAGGTCTAGTCTCCTACGAGCAGTACTTC,CSSSLGGLVSYEQYF
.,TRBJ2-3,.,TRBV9,TGTGCCAGCGGAGTGACAGGAGACACAGATACGCAGTATTTT,CASGVTGDTDTQYF
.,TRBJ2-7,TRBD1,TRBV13,TGTGCCAGCAGCTTAAACCGGGACAGGGAAGACGAGCAGTACTTC,CASSLNRDREDEQYF
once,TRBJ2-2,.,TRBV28,TGTGCCAGCAGTTTGACGGGGGCCGGGGAGCTGTTTTTT,CASSLTGAGELFF
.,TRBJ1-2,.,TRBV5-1,TGCGCCAGCAGCTTGGCGACAGGAAACTATGGCTACACCTTC,CASSLATGNYGYTF
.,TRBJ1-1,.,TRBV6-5,TGTGCCAGCAGCCTTCTCCGAGGGGCTTTCTTT,CASSLLRGAFF
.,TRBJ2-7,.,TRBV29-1,TGCAGCGTTGGTCAGTTTTCCTACGAGCAGTACTTC,CSVGQFSYEQYF
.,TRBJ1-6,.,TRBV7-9,TGTGCCAGCACGCTAGCTCGGAACTCACCCCTCCACTTT,CASTLARNSPLHF
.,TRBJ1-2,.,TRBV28,TGTGCCAGCAGGACACCGGGACAATTTTATGGCTACACCTTC,CASRTPGQFYGYTF
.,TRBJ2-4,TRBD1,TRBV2,TGTGCCAGCAGGCCGGGACAGGGAAACATTCAGTACTTC,CASRPGQGNIQYF
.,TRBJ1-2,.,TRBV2,TGTGCCAGCAGTGACCCAGGGACAAACTATGGCTACACCTTC,CASSDPGTNYGYTF
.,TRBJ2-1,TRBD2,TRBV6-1,TGTGCCAGCAGTGAAGCTAAGGGACTAGCGGAGTACAATGAGCAGTTCTTC,CASSEAKGLAEYNEQFF
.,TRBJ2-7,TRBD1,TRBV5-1,TGCGCCAGCAGCTTGGAACCCGGGACAGGGTACGAGCAGTACTTC,CASSLEPGTGYEQYF
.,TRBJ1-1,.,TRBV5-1,TGCGCCAGCAGCTTGGTGCGGGGGTCTGGTGAAGCTTTCTTT,CASSLVRGSGEAFF
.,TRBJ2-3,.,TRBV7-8,TGTGCCAGCAGCTTTGATAGGGGCGCCGATACGCAGTATTTT,CASSFDRGADTQYF
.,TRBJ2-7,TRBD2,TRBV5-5,TGTGCCAGCAGCAATCTATGGGAGGGTCCACCGAACGAGCAGTACTTC,CASSNLWEGPPNEQYF
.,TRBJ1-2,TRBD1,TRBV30,TGTGCCTGGAGCGCTCGCAGCGGACAGGGCAACTTAAGATATGGCTACACCTTC,CAWSARSGQGNLRYGYTF
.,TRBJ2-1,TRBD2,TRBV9,TGTGCCAGCAGCCCGGATCTTAGCGGGTGGTACAATGAGCAGTTCTTC,CASSPDLSGWYNEQFF
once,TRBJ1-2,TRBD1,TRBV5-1,TGCGCCAGCAGCTTGGCCTCGGGACAGGGCTATGGCTACACCTTC,CASSLASGQGYGYTF
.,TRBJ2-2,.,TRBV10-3,TGTGCCGCCTTCGCTGGTACAACCGGGGAGCTGTTTTTT,CAAFAGTTGELFF
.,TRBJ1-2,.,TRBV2,TGTGCCAGCAGCCCGCGACAGGCCCCCAACTATGGCTACACCTTC,CASSPRQAPNYGYTF
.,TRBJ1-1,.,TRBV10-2,TGCGCCGTTCAAAGCGGACCGAACACTGAAGCTTTCTTT,CAVQSGPNTEAFF
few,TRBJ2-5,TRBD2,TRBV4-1,TGCGCCAGCAGCCAAGAACGCGGGGGCCAAGAGACCCAGTACTTC,CASSQERGGQETQYF
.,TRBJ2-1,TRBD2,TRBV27,TGTGCCAGCAGCATTACTTCCGGGACTAGCGGGGGGAGAGAGCAGTTCTTC,CASSITSGTSGGREQFF
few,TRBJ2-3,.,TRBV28,TGTGCCAGCAGGAAGAATCTGCCCGGAGATACGCAGTATTTT,CASRKNLPGDTQYF
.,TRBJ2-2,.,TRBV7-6,TGTGCCAGCAGCGCACAGGATCGTCCGAACACCGGGGAGCTGTTTTTT,CASSAQDRPNTGELFF
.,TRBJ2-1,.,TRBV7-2,TGTGCCAGCAGCCCCTCTAGCGCGTACAATGAGCAGTTCTTC,CASSPSSAYNEQFF
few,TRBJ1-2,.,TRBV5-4,TGTGCCAGCAGCTTAGGGGGAACTAACTATGGCTACACCTTC,CASSLGGTNYGYTF
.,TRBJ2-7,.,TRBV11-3,TGTGCCAGCAGCGAAAACAGGGCTCACGAGCAGTACTTC,CASSENRAHEQYF